This TCR beta chain originates from a study of radiotherapy plus CTLA-4 blockade in lung cancer. Study-wide results and limits: In blood, early T cell clone dynamics reportedly predicted response best, together with interferon-beta.

This clone is a singleton in its sample. Its antigen is not identified. Germline lookup yields CDR1 MNHNS and CDR2 SASEGT. The CDR3 totals 14 residues. Trimming shortened V by 9 bases and J by 1 base, and 12 bases separated the two germline ends. People whose metastatic non-small-cell lung cancer was chemo-refractory got focal radiation along with CTLA-4 blockade by ipilimumab. Sequencing used immunoSEQ multiplex PCR; TCRdb keeps in-frame clones, though not all of them. The repertoire has tens of thousands of clones, 65% to 85% of them found once; the top ten carry about 2.4%. The material was peripheral blood, obtained from a patient treated with radiotherapy plus ipilimumab. The receptor was isolated from a human donor with non-small cell lung cancer whose response to radiotherapy plus ipilimumab could not be evaluated. This chain connects TRBV6-1 to TRBJ2-2; D is possibly TRBD1 (6 bases). CDR3 coding DNA: TGTGCCAGTCTTGACAGGCTGAACACCGGGGAGCTGTTTTTT. Translated, it gives CASLDRLNTGELFF.